Following are 28 T cell receptor beta chains from one sample sequenced in a study of T cells in tuberculosis. The assay was immunoSEQ multiplex PCR, and TCRdb's table has in-frame clones only and misses some. This sample has some 90,000 clones, with roughly 88% found just once. Thawed, overnight-rested PBMC were stained with GMM-loaded CD1B tetramer, viability dye and anti-CD3, then sorted. The lipid loaded on the CD1B tetramers was C32 glucose monomycolate from Rhodococcus equi. Sequencing was carried out using CD1b-GMM tetramer-negative cells sorted from PBMCs. The receptors come from an adult woman with latent tuberculosis.

The chain employs TRBV15 and TRBJ1-3; D is possibly TRBD1 (6 bases). The CDR3 consists of 16 residues. V was clipped by 3 bases and J by 2 bases, with 14 bases between them. From germline, CDR1 is LNHNV and CDR2 YYDKDF (reference sequence). CDR3 loop: CATSSTGLGTGNTIYF. The CDR3 DNA is TGTGCCACCAGCAGCACAGGGCTTGGGACTGGAAACACCATATATTTT.

The chain uses TRBV11-1 and TRBJ2-7; TRBD1 matches 7 bases. Germline V gene data show CDR1 as SGHAT and CDR2 as FQDESV (reference sequence). The CDR3 is 16 residues long. The V segment lost 5 bases and the J segment 5 bases; nucleotides outside the gene matches: 15. The CDR3 protein is CASSGSRTGNRDEQYF. For the CDR3, the DNA is TGTGCCAGCAGCGGAAGTCGGACAGGAAACAGGGACGAGCAGTACTTC.

The chain carries TRBV6-1 and TRBJ1-4; D remains ambiguous. Germline CDR1 MNHNS, CDR2 SASEGT. This CDR3 is built from 13 residues. Trimming cost V 4 bases and J 0 bases, with 3 bases left between them. The CDR3 loop reads CASSVATNEKLFF. Here the CDR3 DNA reads TGTGCCAGCAGTGTCGCAACTAATGAAAAACTGTTTTTT.

CDR3 residues: CASSLGHRQPQHF. In DNA, the CDR3 is TGTGCCAGCAGTTTAGGACACCGACAGCCCCAGCATTTT. V and J are TRBV27 and TRBJ1-5; D might be TRBD1 (5 bases). Trimming pared 2 bases from V and 7 bases from J, leaving 9 bases between. The CDR3 loop spans 13 amino acids. Germline values: CDR1 MNHEY, CDR2 SMNVEV (reference sequence).

The chain couples TRBV27 to TRBJ1-6; 7 bases align to TRBD1. V was pared by 6 bases and J by 0 bases, with 5 bases of the junction left unmatched. Germline CDR1 reads MNHEY; CDR2 reads SMNVEV (reference sequence). This CDR3 contains 16 residues. The CDR3: CASSLQGSSYNSPLHF. The CDR3 DNA follows: TGTGCCAGCAGCCTACAGGGGAGCTCCTATAATTCACCCCTCCACTTT.

V usage is TRBV6-6 and J usage is TRBJ2-1; D is ambiguous. Germline V CDR1 and CDR2: MNHNY, SVGAGI (reference sequence). This CDR3 has 14 residues. V lost 7 bases and J 5 bases, leaving 15 bases between the germline ends. The CDR3 nucleotides read TGTGCCAGCAAGGCATACGGGTTGAACAATGAGCAGTTCTTC. Translating it yields CASKAYGLNNEQFF.

This clone was seen a single time. The CDR3: CARHYLGALQPQHF. As DNA, the CDR3 is TGTGCCAGACACTATTTGGGGGCCCTCCAGCCCCAGCATTTT. The V call is TRBV10-3, the J call TRBJ1-5, with a tentative D call TRBD1 (6 bases). The V gene lost 10 bases and the J gene lost 7 bases, with 20 bases spanning the gap. CDR1 is ENHRY, CDR2 SYGVKD, per germline. This CDR3 region has 14 residues.

The chain is built from TRBV2 and TRBJ2-1; tentatively, D is TRBD2 (5 bases). Trimming pared 2 bases from V and 9 bases from J, leaving 14 bases between. The CDR3 sequence is 14 residues long. CDR1 is SNHLY, CDR2 FYNNEI, per germline. Here the CDR3 reads CASSENPGKGEQFF. The DNA for the CDR3 is TGTGCCAGCAGTGAAAACCCCGGGAAGGGTGAGCAGTTCTTC.

As to this clone: An end of the junction differs from the germline gene, which may be a read error. The DNA of the CDR3 is TGTGCCAGCTGTTACCGGGCCAGGGATAATGAAAAACTGTTTTTT. Its translation: CASCYRARDNEKLFF. The chain carries TRBV6-6 and TRBJ1-4; tentatively, D is TRBD1 (5 bases). CDR1 is MNHNY and CDR2 is SVGAGI in the germline V gene (reference sequence). The CDR3 contains 15 residues.

The rearrangement uses TRBV6-5 and TRBJ1-6, with D perhaps matching TRBD1 (5 bases). CDR1 and CDR2 from the germline V gene are MNHEY and SVGAGI. Trimming pared 2 bases from V and 10 bases from J, leaving 15 bases between. This CDR3 contains 15 residues. CDR3: CASSYESDSSSPLHF. CDR3 DNA: TGTGCCAGCAGTTACGAAAGCGACAGCTCATCACCCCTCCACTTT.

The chain links TRBV11-2 to TRBJ2-6; D is perhaps TRBD1 (5 bases). CDR1 is SGHAT, CDR2 FQNNGV, per germline. The CDR3 is 14 residues long. V lost 1 base and J lost 6, with 7 bases in between. CDR3 region: CASSLGGAANVLTF. In DNA form, the CDR3 reads TGTGCCAGCAGCTTAGGGGGCGCGGCCAACGTCCTGACTTTC.

This chain links TRBV7-6 with TRBJ2-3; D is uncertain. There are 15 residues in the CDR3. CDR1 is SGHVS, CDR2 FNYEAQ, per germline. The V end was cut by 0 bases, the J end by 0 bases, with 7 bases between. The DNA for the CDR3 is TGTGCCAGCAGCTTAGCTGGCGGTAGCACAGATACGCAGTATTTT. Translated, it gives CASSLAGGSTDTQYF.

This clone appeared once. V and J are TRBV7-8 and TRBJ2-5; TRBD1 matches at 7 bases. Trimming took 0 bases from V and 5 from J; bases not matched to a gene: 9. CDR3 length equals 16 residues. Germline values: CDR1 SGHVS, CDR2 FQNEAQ. In DNA, the CDR3 is TGTGCCAGCAGCTTAGCACCGACAGGGATGGGGGAGACCCAGTACTTC. Protein product: CASSLAPTGMGETQYF.

The CDR3 sequence is CASSVVPAGGSGTDTQYF. DNA of the CDR3: TGTGCCAGCAGCGTAGTGCCGGCCGGAGGATCGGGCACAGATACGCAGTATTTT. The J gene is TRBJ2-3, the V gene TRBV9; TRBD2 might be the D (5 bases). V was trimmed by 0 bases and J by 1 base, leaving 18 bases between them. CDR1 SGDLS and CDR2 YYNGEE come from the germline V gene. The CDR3 is 18 amino acids.

V and J are TRBV11-2 and TRBJ1-2; TRBD1 matches at 8 bases. J was trimmed by 7 bases and V by 2 bases; bases with no gene match: 21. Looked up from germline, CDR1 is SGHAT and CDR2 is FQNNGV. This CDR3 has 19 residues. CDR3: CASSLSAPARLQGEFGYTF. CDR3 nucleotide sequence: TGTGCCAGCAGCTTATCCGCCCCGGCTCGGTTACAGGGGGAGTTTGGCTACACCTTC.

The chain couples TRBV5-1 to TRBJ2-2, with 10 bases identical to TRBD2. The V gene end was trimmed by 4 bases and the J gene end by 5 bases; junction bases not matched to a gene: 8. The CDR3 consists of 16 residues. The germline CDR1 and CDR2 sequences are SGHRS and YFSETQ. CDR3 loop: CASSPSSGGPTGELFF. CDR3 nucleotide sequence: TGCGCCAGCAGCCCATCTAGCGGGGGCCCAACCGGGGAGCTGTTTTTT.

The chain couples TRBV5-1 to TRBJ2-3; tentatively, D is TRBD1 (5 bases). Trimming took off 1 base at V and 2 bases at J, with 8 bases between the two ends. The germline V gene encodes CDR1 SGHRS and CDR2 YFSETQ. There are 14 residues in the CDR3. CDR3 sequence (DNA): TGCGCCAGCAGCTTGCAACAGGCCACAGATACGCAGTATTTT. Protein sequence: CASSLQQATDTQYF.

The CDR3 sequence: CASSHGLPYEQYV. In nucleotides, the CDR3 is TGTGCCAGCAGCCACGGGTTACCTTACGAGCAGTACGTC. This chain joins TRBV5-5 and TRBJ2-7, with unresolved D. The CDR3 runs 13 residues. From germline, CDR1 is SGHKS and CDR2 YYEKEE (reference sequence). The V and J ends lost 4 bases and 4 bases respectively, with 12 bases between them.

As regards this clone: The same CDR3 also results from other DNA sequences found in this sample. The rearrangement links TRBV6-6 to TRBJ2-7, with 7 bases aligning to TRBD1. This CDR3 region has 12 residues. Germline V CDR1 and CDR2: MNHNY, SVGAGI (reference sequence). Germline trimming cut 5 bases from V and 4 bases from J; bases unmatched to any gene: 2. CDR3 nucleotides: TGTGCCAGCAGTCAACAGGGGTACGAGCAGTACTTC. It yields the protein CASSQQGYEQYF.

This chain joins TRBV10-2 and TRBJ1-2; D might be TRBD1 (6 bases). Trimming removed 3 bases from V and 8 bases from J, with 16 bases in between. The CDR3 length is 14 residues. CDR1 WSHSY and CDR2 SAAADI come from the germline V gene. CDR3 amino acids: CASSDGTPVGGYTF. CDR3 in DNA: TGCGCCAGCAGTGATGGGACACCCGTTGGGGGCTACACCTTC.

V and J are TRBV14 and TRBJ1-4, with D uncertain. Germline CDR1 reads SGHDN; CDR2 reads FVKESK. V lost 4 bases to trimming and J lost 5 bases, with 14 bases between them. The CDR3 consists of 15 residues. This chain's CDR3 is CASSLFRGRNEKLFF. The CDR3 DNA follows: TGTGCCAGCAGCCTTTTCCGGGGAAGGAATGAAAAACTGTTTTTT.

Concerning this clone itself: Other nucleotide sequences in the sample specify the same CDR3. The J gene is TRBJ1-1, the V gene TRBV30; 7 bases map to TRBD1. J lost 4 bases, V lost 3 bases, and 2 bases had no gene match. The CDR3 sequence is 12 residues long. CDR1 GTSNPN and CDR2 SVGIG come from the germline V gene (reference sequence). CDR3 in amino acids: CAWSPGGTEAFF. The CDR3 DNA sequence: TGTGCCTGGAGCCCAGGGGGCACTGAAGCTTTCTTT.

This clone was detected only once. V usage is TRBV6-6 and J usage is TRBJ2-1; D uncertain. The V and J ends lost 2 bases and 10 bases respectively, with 9 bases between them. Germline-derived CDR1 and CDR2 are MNHNY and SVGAGI (reference sequence). The CDR3 has 12 residues. DNA of the CDR3: TGTGCCAGCAGTTACGACACAGAGGAGCAGTTCTTC. Protein sequence: CASSYDTEEQFF.

This clone was observed a few times. The V and J genes are TRBV4-3 and TRBJ2-2, with TRBD1 as a possible D gene (5 bases). Trimming cost V 0 bases and J 6 bases, with 8 bases left between them. CDR1 is LGHNA, CDR2 YSLEER, per germline. The CDR3 runs 14 residues. The CDR3 region is CASSQDLGPGELFF. The CDR3 DNA reads as TGCGCCAGCAGCCAAGATCTGGGGCCCGGGGAGCTGTTTTTT.

This rearrangement joins TRBV6-5 to TRBJ1-2; weak D call: TRBD1 (5 bases). This CDR3 is 15 amino acids long. Germline CDR1 is MNHEY and CDR2 is SVGAGI. Deletions cut 6 bases from V and 0 bases from J, with 14 bases between. Here the CDR3 DNA reads TGTGCCAGCAGCGCCACAGGCGCAGCTAACTATGGCTACACCTTC. This translates into CASSATGAANYGYTF.

The chain is built from TRBV6-4 and TRBJ2-1; 7 bases align to TRBD1. The germline V gene encodes CDR1 MRHNA and CDR2 SNTAGT. The CDR3 extends over 13 amino acids. With V trimmed by 4 bases and J by 10 bases, 7 bases remained unmatched. The DNA of the CDR3 is TGTGCCAGCAGTGCGCAATGGGGACAGGAGCAGTTCTTC. This sequence encodes CASSAQWGQEQFF.

The V gene is TRBV9, the J gene TRBJ2-3; 8 bases agree with TRBD2. This CDR3 is 16 amino acids long. The V gene's germline CDR1 is SGDLS and CDR2 YYNGEE. With 0 bases clipped from V and 5 bases from J, the junction kept 8 bases outside the gene matches. CDR3 in DNA: TGTGCCAGCAGCGTAGCGGGGGGGTTTTCCCTAGATACGCAGTATTTT. It translates to CASSVAGGFSLDTQYF.

J is TRBJ2-5 and V is TRBV5-6, with D possibly being TRBD1 (5 bases). V lost 4 bases and J 0 bases, leaving 16 bases between the germline ends. Germline CDR1 SGHDT, CDR2 YYEEEE. This CDR3 is built from 16 residues. The CDR3: CASSATGRAYQETQYF. The CDR3 DNA reads as TGTGCCAGCAGCGCTACAGGTAGGGCGTACCAAGAGACCCAGTACTTC.